This T cell receptor (beta chain) was sequenced for a study of cytomegalovirus exposure and HLA in healthy donors (dated by TCRdb to about 2017). Some background on the complete study: An earlier analysis of approximately 640 of the donors reported more than 250 Gb of sequence data and 117 million unique TCR beta sequences from 150 million to 200 million T cells. An early release that covered several hundred HLA-typed donors contained about 300 gigabases of sequencing data and tens of millions of unique TCR sequences. The genetic ancestry cluster associated with self-reported Caucasian donors included roughly 84% of the roughly 410 genotyped donors. The study aimed to test whether signatures of past pathogen exposure could be identified by cataloging public T cell receptors. The study used immunosequencing to profile the T cell repertoires of several hundred subjects and linked those repertoires to cytomegalovirus serostatus. Besides the first cohort of around 670 subjects, a separate validation cohort made up of 120 different subjects was used. High-throughput TCR immunosequencing, statistical association of individual TCRs with disease status, and machine learning were combined to predict cytomegalovirus infection status. A later analysis re-examined previously published TCR beta repertoires from about 670 donors and added high-resolution HLA genotyping to investigate patterns of TCR occurrence. Rather than using new phenotypic data, the later analysis identified candidate immune exposures from TCR beta sequences and from how often those sequences occurred across donors. An earlier analysis of 587 of the donors applied high-throughput TCR beta sequencing to assess whether each TCR beta V gene segment acted as functional or pseudogenic. Alongside the repertoire data, information on donor age, sex, ethnicity and CMV serostatus was compiled. A later genetic analysis took genome-wide SNP genotypes for about three fifths of the 666 donors and used that subset as a discovery cohort. Every discovery cohort repertoire had been produced on one sequencing platform. HLA typing included class I and class II loci at four-digit resolution. The number of donors typed differed by locus, with about 629-640 for A, B, C, DRB1 and DQB1, roughly 550 for DQA1, nearly 610 for DPA1, and over 400 for DPB1. Roughly 5 DR-DQ haplotypes were treated as single units for association and clustering because of strong linkage in the cohort. Among 398 genotyped donors of the cohort, an average of around 240,000 unique TCR beta nucleotide sequences were sequenced per donor, approximately 20% of them non-productive.

The research as a whole found: Across donors, most TCR sequences were observed very rarely, whereas some public TCRs were present in many individuals. In this cohort, only TCR beta chains were sequenced, and detectable features were limited by the absence of alpha or paired-chain data. In a later genetic analysis, fewer N-insertions in productive TCRs were reported among donors in an Asian-associated ancestry cluster than the approximately 670-donor mean. For the cohort, immune exposure information was limited to CMV serostatus. It was suggested by the authors that the approach could potentially be generalized to other disease states and immunological phenotypes. In a later analysis, several top co-occurrence clusters were reported to appear linked to parvovirus B19, influenza, CMV and Epstein-Barr virus. In vitro tests confirmed that three of the cytomegalovirus-associated TCR beta chains recognize cytomegalovirus antigens. A later analysis found that most CMV-associated TCR beta chains appeared HLA-restricted, with HLA associations seemingly driven largely by CMV exposure. Assigning TCR associations to individual alleles was difficult when HLA alleles, especially DR and DQ, strongly co-occurred. HLA typing was unavailable for some donors at each locus, so association tests used only the typed subset. A later analysis found that HLA-associated TCR beta chains were more clonally expanded and had lower generation probabilities than equally common non-associated chains. Some IMGT-functional V segments, including TRBV6-2 and TRBV6-3, could not be told apart with the 87-base-pair reads, so those segments were excluded. The sequencing pipeline was judged likely to have produced a cluster of highly shared sequence variants as a technical artifact. The study gave a list of 150 to 200 TCR beta chains associated with cytomegalovirus. A later genetic analysis associated a missense DCLRE1C variant with V-gene and J-gene trimming of TCR beta chains, and an independent cohort replicated the association. A later analysis found that TCR association rates varied across HLA loci, with DRB1 alleles showing the most associated TCRs and HLA-C alleles the fewest. Presence/absence analyses assumed roughly uniform sequencing depth across donors, an assumption that may not hold. In an earlier analysis of several hundred of the donors, most TCR beta V segments were observed in productive rearrangements about 87% or about 30% of the time, broadly matching IMGT annotations. A later analysis associated around 16,000 TCR beta sequences with specific HLA alleles at a false discovery rate of 0.05. In both the original and validation cohorts, the classifier was reported to diagnose cytomegalovirus status with high specificity and sensitivity. Linkage disequilibrium might explain the correlated functional status among segregating V segments, but an unknown experimental factor could not be excluded. A further reported finding was that TCR beta sequences accurately predicted the HLA-A and HLA-B alleles for most subjects in the first cohort. Approximately 18 rarely observed V segments, including chromosome 9 orphons, were excluded from the earlier analysis of some 590 of the donors because counts were too low.

The cohort comprised approximately 700 healthy bone marrow donors. At the time of sampling, every cohort member was nominally healthy, though immune exposures that went unrecorded were likely present. The donor was CMV seropositive and belonged to the group of over 250 seropositive cohort members. A peripheral blood sample was collected from each donor, and TCR beta sequencing was performed on peripheral blood mononuclear cells. The Qiagen DNeasy Blood Extraction Kit was used to extract genomic DNA from the blood cell samples. Measured from the cysteine to the phenylalanine, the CDR3 is 15 residues long. The DNA shown is the 45-base CDR3, in frame from base 1. V is clipped by 6 bases and J by 4 bases, and the sequence between their germline boundaries is 15 bases long. CDR1 MDHEN and CDR2 SYDVKM are derived from the germline V gene. A remark on this clone: Its antigen remains unidentified. No base-level quality is on record; no much larger clone is a single base apart.

Receptor libraries were prepared by the immunoSEQ multiplex PCR assay. A mixture of 60 forward primers for TCR Vbeta segments and 13 reverse primers for TCR Jbeta segments was used in the multiplex PCR. The CDR3 region of rearranged TCR beta genes was amplified from genomic DNA with a multiplex PCR assay. On the Illumina HiSeq System, the amplified TCR beta libraries were sequenced as 87-base-pair reads. The study's own analysis went as follows. A later analysis tallied tens of millions of unique TCR beta chains across the approximately 670 repertoires, and around 10 million of those chains were shared by two or more donors. To remove PCR and sequencing errors, raw reads were error-corrected and collapsed into unique sequences using a nearest-neighbor algorithm that merged closely related sequences. To assign V, D and J gene segments, CDR3 sequences were aligned to IMGT reference sequences. Each retained sequence needed at least a six-nucleotide match to both a V gene segment and a J gene segment. A rearrangement counted as productive if the CDR3 had no stop codons and remained in frame with V and J, and every other rearrangement counted as non-productive. Following IMGT convention, CDR3 was defined as the stretch from the second conserved V-encoded cysteine to the conserved J-encoded phenylalanine. In an earlier analysis of approximately 590 of the donors, sequences lacking an unambiguous match to a single V gene segment were excluded. In an earlier analysis of a few hundred of the donors, a V segment was called functional when productive rearrangements were above 56.7%, and segregating when the standard deviation between donors exceeded 5%. To diagnose cytomegalovirus status from the catalog of TCR beta chain sequences, a statistical classification framework was built. In a later analysis, TCR nucleotide sequences were compared against IMGT/GENE-DB human TR gene sequences so that V and J genes could be assigned. In a later analysis, CDR3 sequences and most-parsimonious VDJ recombination scenarios were assigned using the TCRdist pipeline. In a later analysis, each TCR beta chain was defined by its CDR3 amino acid sequence together with its V-gene family, and reads without a unique V-gene family were excluded. A later analysis removed over 500 highly shared, low-generation-probability nucleotide sequences to deal with suspected cross-contamination and a sequencing artifact. A later analysis calculated a clonal expansion index for each public chain from normalized within-repertoire ranks of inferred template counts. In a later analysis, generation probabilities were computed using a VDJ recombination model fitted to out-of-frame rearrangements, and the results were checked against IGoR. In a later analysis, hypergeometric tests were used to score TCR-TCR, TCR-HLA and TCR-CMV co-occurrence, with a repertoire-size bias correction applied to TCR pairs. To estimate false discovery rates, a later analysis permuted the HLA or CMV assignments 20 times. A later analysis grouped co-occurring TCRs with DBSCAN, adding TCRdist sequence similarity when clustering within HLA-allele-positive subsets. Repertoires with fewer than 30,000 or more than 120,000 public chains were left out of co-occurrence clustering, as were about 5 repertoires with anomalous nucleotide sharing. The table was pulled from immuneACCESS by TCRdb, which kept in-frame rearrangements only. Such tables lose some clones; where checked, under half of the loss comes from unresolved V genes, and the rest has no known cause. The DNA was the basis for D and trimming; V, J and clone size are from that table. The sample profile shows about 100,000 clones; approximately 81% of them were found once. Jointly, the top ten make up 4.2% of the sample.

The sequence came from a woman aged 70-85 years in good health and CMV-seropositive. The chain is encoded by TRBV28 joined to TRBJ2-2; 6 matching bases give a weak D call of TRBD1. Sequenced: PBMCs. The CDR3 is CASRSSGTTTGELFF. The DNA sequence is given as TGTGCCAGCAGATCGTCCGGGACAACCACCGGGGAGCTGTTTTTT.